This T cell receptor (beta chain) was identified in a study of blood T cell repertoires in COVID-19. Looking at the study overall: COVID-19 samples, acute and convalescent, were from the United States, Italy and Spain. The analysed material was cDNA or gDNA that came from T cells, B-cell-depleted T cells, or PBMCs.

Under the authors' procedure: Reference gene primer amplification gave estimated nucleated cell counts. TCRdb keeps only in-frame clones here, not all; method: immunoSEQ multiplex PCR. The V and J calls and the clone size are those of that table, but D and trimming were determined from the DNA. The sample lists around 31,000 clones; more than 85% were seen once. There are 14 residues in the CDR3. Between the trimmed V and J ends, which lost 2 bases and 6 bases, there was a span of 12 bases. The germline gives CDR1 SGHTA, CDR2 FQGTGA. The sequence came from a man aged 55 to 69 with acute or convalescent COVID-19. The sequenced sample was peripheral blood. The chain uses TRBV7-3 and TRBJ2-3, with D possibly matching TRBD2 (5 bases). The CDR3 DNA follows: TGTGCCAGCAGCTTAGCGGGCCCCGCGGATACGCAGTATTTT. Amino acid sequence: CASSLAGPADTQYF.